This TCR beta chain was identified in a study of blood T cell repertoires in COVID-19. V gave up 5 bases and J gave up 5 bases, with 15 bases separating them. The CDR3 is 14 residues long. CDR1 and CDR2 from the germline V gene are MNHEY and SMNVEV (reference sequence). The assay was immunoSEQ multiplex PCR, and TCRdb's table has in-frame clones only and misses some. The table lists tens of thousands of clones, over 55% of them singletons. Sequences were obtained from peripheral blood. The origin of this receptor is a woman aged 65 to 85 with COVID-19, enrolled during active disease. The chain carries TRBV27 and TRBJ2-5; D gene uncertain. DNA of the CDR3: TGTGCCAGCAGTCCCATCGAGGATAAGGAGACCCAGTACTTC. It translates to CASSPIEDKETQYF.